This TCR beta chain appears in the sequencing data of a study of cytomegalovirus exposure and HLA in healthy donors (dated by TCRdb to about 2017). About the full investigation: According to an earlier analysis of 587 of the donors, roughly 180 million T cells yielded some 120 million unique TCR beta sequences and around 280 Gb of sequence data. The number of typed donors differed by locus: about 620-640 for A, B, C, DRB1 and DQB1; approximately 520 for DQA1; approximately 600 for DPA1; and 450 to 480 for DPB1. Roughly 300 gigabases of sequencing data and roughly 90 million unique TCR sequences were included in an early release covering roughly 600 HLA-typed donors. All discovery cohort repertoires had been generated on a single sequencing platform. The study aimed to test whether cataloging public T cell receptors could reveal signatures of past pathogen exposure. An earlier analysis of 500 to 750 of the donors applied high-throughput TCR beta sequencing to assess whether each TCR beta V gene segment acted as functional or pseudogenic. A later genetic analysis used genome-wide SNP genotypes for 398 of the 666 donors, treating that subset as a discovery cohort. Among approximately 370 genotyped donors of the cohort, an average of around 250,000 unique TCR beta nucleotide sequences was sequenced per donor, of which about 19% were non-productive. The study used immunosequencing to profile the T cell repertoires of under 700 subjects and linked those repertoires to cytomegalovirus serostatus. To predict cytomegalovirus infection status, the study brought together high-throughput TCR immunosequencing, statistical association of individual TCRs with disease status, and machine learning. In the later analysis, no new phenotypic data were used to find candidate immune exposures; instead, reliance was placed on TCR beta sequences and their occurrence across donors. Four to six DR-DQ haplotypes were handled as single units for association and clustering, since linkage in the cohort was strong. A later analysis re-examined previously published TCR beta repertoires from several hundred donors and added high-resolution HLA genotyping to investigate patterns of TCR occurrence. Among the approximately 420 genotyped donors, 75% to 90% belonged to the genetic ancestry cluster associated with self-reported Caucasian donors. Alongside the repertoire data, information on donor age, sex, ethnicity and CMV serostatus was compiled. In addition to the first cohort of around 670 subjects, a separate validation cohort of 130 or so different subjects was used. Class I and class II HLA loci were covered by the typing at four-digit resolution.

The full study reports these points: Because counts were too low, about 18 rarely observed V segments, including chromosome 9 orphons, were excluded from the earlier analysis of 500 to 700 of the donors. Some IMGT-functional V segments, including TRBV6-2 and TRBV6-3, could not be told apart with the 87-base-pair reads, so those segments were excluded. The study listed approximately 150 TCR beta chains as associated with cytomegalovirus. A later analysis found that most CMV-associated TCR beta chains appeared HLA-restricted, with HLA associations seemingly driven largely by CMV exposure. Most TCR sequences were seen in very few donors, while some public TCRs were found in many individuals. In a later genetic analysis, fewer N-insertions in productive TCRs were reported among donors in an Asian-associated ancestry cluster than the roughly 700-donor mean. In a later genetic analysis, a missense DCLRE1C variant was associated with V-gene and J-gene trimming of TCR beta chains, and the association was replicated in an independent cohort. Roughly uniform sequencing depth across donors was assumed in presence/absence analyses, although this assumption may not hold. Because some donors lacked HLA typing at each locus, the association tests relied only on the typed subset. A later analysis associated some 17,000 TCR beta sequences with specific HLA alleles at a false discovery rate of 0.05. According to a later analysis, TCR association rates differed among HLA loci, with DRB1 alleles showing the most associated TCRs and HLA-C alleles showing the fewest. A further reported finding was that TCR beta sequences accurately predicted the HLA-A and HLA-B alleles for most subjects in the first cohort. In an earlier analysis of fewer than 750 of the donors, most TCR beta V segments were observed in productive rearrangements about 87% or about 30% of the time, broadly matching IMGT annotations. In this cohort, only TCR beta chains were sequenced, and detectable features were limited by the absence of alpha or paired-chain data. Compared with equally common non-associated chains, HLA-associated TCR beta chains in a later analysis were more clonally expanded and had lower generation probabilities. For the cohort, immune exposure information was limited to CMV serostatus. Correlated functional status among segregating V segments might reflect linkage disequilibrium, but an unknown experimental factor could not be ruled out. The sequencing pipeline was judged likely to have produced a cluster of highly shared sequence variants as a technical artifact. When HLA alleles, especially DR and DQ, strongly co-occurred, TCR associations were difficult to assign to individual alleles. A few of the identified cytomegalovirus-associated TCR beta chains were confirmed in vitro to be specific for cytomegalovirus antigens. A later analysis reported that several top co-occurrence clusters appeared linked to parvovirus B19, influenza, CMV and Epstein-Barr virus. Cytomegalovirus status was reported to be diagnosed by the classifier with high specificity and sensitivity in both the original and validation cohorts. The authors suggested that the approach could potentially be extended to other disease states and immunological phenotypes.

Unmatched junction bases come to 2, with V trimmed by 1 base and J by 2 bases. Including the terminal cysteine and phenylalanine, the CDR3 comprises 14 residues. Here the CDR3 DNA is all that survives: 42 bases in frame from base 1. Via the germline V gene, CDR1 is SGHTA and CDR2 FQGNSA. Libraries were prepared through the immunoSEQ multiplex PCR assay. For the multiplex PCR, a mixture combining 60 forward primers for TCR Vbeta segments and 13 reverse primers for TCR Jbeta segments was used. A multiplex PCR assay on genomic DNA amplified the CDR3 region of rearranged TCR beta genes. On the Illumina HiSeq System, the amplified TCR beta libraries were sequenced as 87-base-pair reads. The paper's data handling went like this. Across the 500 to 700 repertoires, a later analysis counted tens of millions of unique TCR beta chains, about 10 million of which were shared by at least two donors. Raw reads were error-corrected and collapsed into unique sequences by a nearest-neighbor algorithm in which closely related sequences were merged to remove PCR and sequencing errors. To assign V, D and J gene segments, CDR3 sequences were aligned to IMGT reference sequences. For a sequence to be retained, a match of at least six nucleotides was required to both a V gene segment and a J gene segment. Rearrangements were classified as productive when the CDR3 lacked stop codons and remained in frame with V and J, and all other rearrangements were classified as non-productive. CDR3 was defined according to IMGT convention as the region running from the second conserved V-encoded cysteine to the conserved J-encoded phenylalanine. Sequences without an unambiguous match to a single V gene segment were excluded from the earlier analysis of 450 to 650 of the donors. An earlier analysis of 500 to 700 of the donors classified V segments as functional when productive rearrangements were above 56.7% and as segregating when the standard deviation between donors was above 5%. A statistical classification framework was developed to diagnose cytomegalovirus status using the catalog of TCR beta chain sequences. In a later analysis, V and J genes were assigned by comparing TCR nucleotide sequences against IMGT/GENE-DB human TR gene sequences. In a later analysis, CDR3 sequences and most-parsimonious VDJ recombination scenarios were assigned using the TCRdist pipeline. In a later analysis, each TCR beta chain was defined by its CDR3 amino acid sequence together with its V-gene family, and reads without a unique V-gene family were excluded. A later analysis removed 600 or so highly shared, low-generation-probability nucleotide sequences to deal with suspected cross-contamination and a sequencing artifact. A later analysis calculated a clonal expansion index for each public chain from normalized within-repertoire ranks of inferred template counts. Generation probabilities in a later analysis came from a VDJ recombination model fitted to out-of-frame rearrangements, and those results were checked against IGoR. A later analysis scored TCR-TCR, TCR-HLA and TCR-CMV co-occurrence with hypergeometric tests, applying a repertoire-size bias correction to TCR pairs. A later analysis estimated false discovery rates by permuting HLA or CMV assignments 20 times. In a later analysis, co-occurring TCRs were grouped using DBSCAN, with TCRdist sequence similarity added in when clustering inside HLA-allele-positive subsets. Co-occurrence clustering excluded repertoires with fewer than 30,000 or more than 120,000 public chains, plus five with anomalous nucleotide sharing. TCRdb mirrors the immuneACCESS table, restricted to in-frame sequences. Some clones are absent from its copies; in checked studies, under half trace to an unresolved V gene, and the reason for the others is unknown. The V and J calls and the clone size are those of that table, but D and trimming were determined from the DNA. This sample has fewer than 150,000 clones in its table, and over 65% of those were observed once. The leading ten clones occupy about 3% of the sample.

The cohort comprised more than 550 healthy bone marrow donors. At the time of sampling, all cohort members were nominally healthy, though unrecorded immune exposures were likely present. The donor was CMV seropositive and belonged to the group of over 250 seropositive cohort members. A peripheral blood sample was collected from each donor, and TCR beta sequencing was performed on peripheral blood mononuclear cells. Genomic DNA was extracted from the blood cell samples with the Qiagen DNeasy Blood Extraction Kit. This clone has just a few counts. Its antigen is currently not known. No quality values exist for individual bases; no much larger clone is one base distant.

Here the chain combines TRBV7-2 and TRBJ2-7, and 7 junctional nucleotides match TRBD1. The material sequenced was PBMCs. The receptor was isolated from a woman aged 40 to 55 in good health and CMV-seropositive. The encoded CDR3 is CASSLGDSPYEQYF. In nucleotide form, the sequence is TGTGCCAGCAGCTTAGGGGACAGCCCCTACGAGCAGTACTTC. The entire variable domain, with the stretches around the CDR3 drawn from the reference TRBV7-2 and TRBJ2-7 proteins, is GAGVSQSPSNKVTEKGKDVELRCDPISGHTALYWYRQSLGQGLEFLIYFQGNSAPDKSGLPSDRFSAERTGGSVSTLTIQRTQQEDSAVYLCASSLGDSPYEQYFGPGTRLTVT.